This is a list of T cell receptor beta chains from one sample in a study of blood T cell repertoires in COVID-19. Only in-frame clones appear in the TCRdb table, and some are missing; sequencing was by immunoSEQ multiplex PCR. The repertoire holds just over 650,000 clones, with about 87% as singletons. Material: peripheral blood. Receptors were obtained from a woman between 18 and 30 years old with acute or convalescent COVID-19. CDR3s include the opening cysteine and the closing phenylalanine or tryptophan. The D gene is left open where the match is weak. The listing skips clone size in some rows; elsewhere it reads once, few, many or a size class.

V gene	clone size	D gene	J gene	CDR3 protein	CDR3 DNA
TRBV6-5	NA	NA	TRBJ1-4	CASSITGQLFF	TGTGCCAGCAGTATTACAGGACAGCTGTTTTTT
TRBV29-1	NA	NA	TRBJ2-1	CCGLDNNEQFF	TGCTGCGGTCTGGACAACAATGAGCAGTTCTTC
TRBV5-1	once	NA	TRBJ1-2	CASSLGDTSNYGYTF	TGCGCCAGCAGCTTGGGGGACACCTCGAACTATGGCTACACCTTC
TRBV6-5	once	TRBD1	TRBJ1-2	CASRETGAGYGYTF	TGTGCCAGCAGGGAGACAGGGGCAGGTTATGGCTACACCTTC
TRBV7-8	NA	NA	TRBJ1-1	CASSVSGGLGMNTEAFF	TGTGCCAGCAGCGTTTCCGGGGGGCTCGGGATGAACACTGAAGCTTTCTTT
TRBV5-4	NA	NA	TRBJ2-2	CASSLAGSNTGELFF	TGTGCCAGCAGCTTGGCAGGTTCTAACACCGGGGAGCTGTTTTTT
TRBV19	NA	TRBD1	TRBJ1-5	CASRYRGSNQPQHF	TGTGCCAGTAGATACAGGGGTAGCAATCAGCCCCAGCATTTT
TRBV5-5	NA	NA	TRBJ1-1	CASSLRGSGTEAFF	TGTGCCAGCAGCTTGAGGGGGTCGGGGACTGAAGCTTTCTTT
TRBV5-5	NA	NA	TRBJ2-7	CASSLVWTPKSSYEQYF	TGTGCCAGCAGCTTGGTGTGGACACCTAAGAGCTCCTACGAGCAGTACTTC
TRBV19	NA	NA	TRBJ2-7	CASSIAAPVYEQYF	TGTGCCAGTAGTATAGCCGCCCCAGTCTACGAGCAGTACTTC
TRBV5-1	NA	NA	TRBJ1-2	CASTPTGGDYGYTF	TGCGCCAGCACCCCAACCGGAGGCGACTATGGCTACACCTTC
TRBV6-2/TRBV6-3	NA	NA	TRBJ2-2	CASSYSTRQAGELFF	TGTGCCAGCAGTTACTCCACCCGACAGGCCGGGGAGCTGTTTTTT
TRBV2	NA	NA	TRBJ1-1	CASSEAGGFLKNTEAFF	TGTGCCAGCAGTGAAGCAGGCGGTTTTCTTAAGAACACTGAAGCTTTCTTT
TRBV30	once	NA	TRBJ2-7	CAWSANVNEQYF	TGTGCCTGGAGTGCTAACGTCAACGAGCAGTACTTC
TRBV7-2	NA	TRBD2	TRBJ2-7	CASSRNFREGYEQYF	TGTGCCAGCAGCCGCAACTTCAGGGAGGGCTACGAGCAGTACTTC